This TCR beta chain was sequenced in a study of T cell responses to AZD1222 COVID-19 vaccine. General study results and limits: Mapped onto spike, vaccine-associated CD4 TCRs spanned it and were dominant at 160-218 and 743-854.

Second-dose timings of about 4 or about 12 weeks were pooled. Sequencing was performed with immunoSEQ multiplex PCR; in TCRdb, only in-frame clones are kept and a portion is missing. The table records around 140,000 clones, just over 85% of them present only once. Trimming left V 0 bases short and J 0 bases short, with 9 bases between. From germline, CDR1 is MGHRA and CDR2 YSYEKL. The length of the CDR3 is 16 residues. With respect to this clone: Its specificity is not known.

V usage is TRBV4-1 and J usage is TRBJ1-5; D remains ambiguous. The sequence was obtained from an adult who received the AZD1222 COVID-19 vaccine. Sequenced material: peripheral blood, taken 28 days after the second AZD1222 dose. The CDR3 spells CASSQDYSLSNQPQHF. CDR3 sequence (DNA): TGCGCCAGCAGCCAAGATTACAGTCTTAGCAATCAGCCCCAGCATTTT.